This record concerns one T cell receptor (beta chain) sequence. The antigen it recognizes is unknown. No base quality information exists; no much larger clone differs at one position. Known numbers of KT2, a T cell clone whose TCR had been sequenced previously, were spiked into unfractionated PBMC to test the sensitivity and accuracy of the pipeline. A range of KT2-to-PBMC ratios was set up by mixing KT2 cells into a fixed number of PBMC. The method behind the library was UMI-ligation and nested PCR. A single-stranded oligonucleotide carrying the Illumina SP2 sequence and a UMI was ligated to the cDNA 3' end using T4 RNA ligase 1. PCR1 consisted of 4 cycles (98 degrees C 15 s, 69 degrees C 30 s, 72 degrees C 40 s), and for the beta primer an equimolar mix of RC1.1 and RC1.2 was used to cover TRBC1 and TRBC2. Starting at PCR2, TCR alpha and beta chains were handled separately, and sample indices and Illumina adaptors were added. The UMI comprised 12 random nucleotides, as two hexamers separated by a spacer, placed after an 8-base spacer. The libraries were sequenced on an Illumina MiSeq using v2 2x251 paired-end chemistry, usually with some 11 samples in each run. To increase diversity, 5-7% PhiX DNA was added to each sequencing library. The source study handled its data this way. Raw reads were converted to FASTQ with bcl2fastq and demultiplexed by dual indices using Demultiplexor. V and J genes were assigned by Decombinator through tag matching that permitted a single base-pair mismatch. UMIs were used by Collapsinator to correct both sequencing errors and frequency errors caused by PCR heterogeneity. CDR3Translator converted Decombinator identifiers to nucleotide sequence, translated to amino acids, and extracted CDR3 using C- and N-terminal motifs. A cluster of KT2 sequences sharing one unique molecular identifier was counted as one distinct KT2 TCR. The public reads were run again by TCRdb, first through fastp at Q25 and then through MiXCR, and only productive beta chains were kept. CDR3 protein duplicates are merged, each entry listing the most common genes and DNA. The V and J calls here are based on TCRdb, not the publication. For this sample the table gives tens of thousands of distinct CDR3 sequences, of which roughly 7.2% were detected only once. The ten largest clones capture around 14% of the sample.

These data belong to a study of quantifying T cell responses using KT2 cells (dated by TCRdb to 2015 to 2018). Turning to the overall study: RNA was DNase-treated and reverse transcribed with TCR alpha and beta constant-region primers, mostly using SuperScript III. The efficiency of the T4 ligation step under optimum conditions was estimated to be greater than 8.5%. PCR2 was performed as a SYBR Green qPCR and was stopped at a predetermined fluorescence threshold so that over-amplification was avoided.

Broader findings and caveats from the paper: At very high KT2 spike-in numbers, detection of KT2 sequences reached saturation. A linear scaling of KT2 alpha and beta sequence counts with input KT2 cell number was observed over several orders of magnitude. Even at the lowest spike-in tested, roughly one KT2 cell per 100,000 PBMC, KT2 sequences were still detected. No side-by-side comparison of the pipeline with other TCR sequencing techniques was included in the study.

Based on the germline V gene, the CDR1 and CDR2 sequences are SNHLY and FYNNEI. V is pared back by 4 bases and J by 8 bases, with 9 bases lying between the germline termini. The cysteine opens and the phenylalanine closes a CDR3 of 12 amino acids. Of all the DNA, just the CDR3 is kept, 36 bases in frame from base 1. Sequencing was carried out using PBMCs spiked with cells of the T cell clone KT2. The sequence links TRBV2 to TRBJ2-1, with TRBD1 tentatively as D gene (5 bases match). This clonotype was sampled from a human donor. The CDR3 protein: CASSGQPDEQFF. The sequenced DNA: TGTGCCAGCAGTGGACAGCCCGATGAGCAGTTCTTC. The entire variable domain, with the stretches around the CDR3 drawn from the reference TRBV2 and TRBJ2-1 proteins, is EPEVTQTPSHQVTQMGQEVILRCVPISNHLYFYWYRQILGQKVEFLVSFYNNEISEKSEIFDDQFSVERPDGSNFTLKIRSTKLEDSAMYFCASSGQPDEQFFGPGTRLTVL.